One T cell receptor beta chain is described in this entry. No cognate antigen has been identified for it. Within one base of it there is no much larger clone, and no base qualities were kept. In light of the paper, this sample's time point label describes: baseline before first vaccination. The vaccinee samples were drawn from two UK trials, COV001 and COV002, one of which was a single-blind randomized controlled phase 2/3 trial testing AZD1222 (ChAdOx1 nCoV-19) in healthy adults. Trial participant PBMC samples were collected at day 0 and day 28 after the second dose for TCRbeta chain sequencing. These data originate in a study of T cell responses to AZD1222 COVID-19 vaccine (dated by TCRdb to the early 2020s). With respect to the entire study: Because spike-specific TCR depth and breadth did not differ between the two schedules, AZD1222 recipients who got a second dose at roughly 4 weeks were pooled with those who got a second dose at roughly 12 weeks. A total of 233 trial participants underwent TCR sequencing, of whom 200 to 220 received two doses of AZD1222 and some 25 received two doses of the MenACWY control vaccine. Trial participants were enrolled by age into subgroups of 18-55, 56-69 and 70-plus years, and about 150, 27 and 61 TCR-sequenced participants, respectively, were included in these subgroups. Here is what the overall study found, with its caveats: After two AZD1222 doses, spike-specific TCR breadth and depth were significantly higher than at day 0 and than in MenACWY recipients. The 56-69-year group was small, and its depth increase did not reach significance, likely because of low power. Participants were mostly white British, with more females than males. The authors suggested clonal diversity may have been underestimated. Because no day 14 peak-response samples were available, the repertoires could be characterized only after the peak T cell response. Reportedly, close to half of the unique spike-specific TCRs recognized epitopes lying outside the regions that are mutated in the B.1.351 and B.1.1.7 variants. CD4 TCRs associated with the vaccine covered the entire spike protein, and the dominant responses were in regions 160-218 and 743-854. Conclusions about previously exposed vaccinees are limited because only six or seven AZD1222 recipients were SARS-CoV-2 seropositive at baseline.

The CDR3 regions of human TCRbeta chains were analyzed by immunosequencing. The published analysis was carried out like this. TCRs in the repertoires were compared against a reference library of SARS-CoV-2-specific TCRs that had been generated with the MIRA antigen-specificity platform. Breadth meant the fraction of unique TCRs that were SARS-CoV-2-associated, whereas depth meant the fraction of total T cells that were SARS-CoV-2-associated. Each spike-specific TCR was assigned to its reactive spike region and to a CD4 or CD8 class using the MIRA data. Log10-transformed breadth and depth values were compared by one-way ANOVA with Sidak's multiple comparisons tests. Entries here come from immuneACCESS through TCRdb and include only in-frame sequences with V and J called. Some clones fail to appear in such tables; in the studies checked, an unresolved V gene covers under half of the shortfall, and the cause of the remainder is unknown. V and J calls and clone size are as listed in that table; D and trimming were resolved from the DNA. The sample profile shows some 87,000 clones; approximately 90% of them were found once. The ten largest clonotypes hold 30% to 35% of the sample.

Trimming removed 5 bases from V and 9 bases from J; the gene matches leave 7 bases unexplained. The CDR3, cysteine through phenylalanine, is 13 amino acids long. The retained sequence is limited to the CDR3, 39 bases, with the frame set at the first base. Per the germline V gene, MNHEY is the CDR1 and SVGAGI is the CDR2. Here the sequenced sample was peripheral blood, taken on day 0 of AZD1222 vaccination. The source of this sequence is an adult in good health. The chain is encoded by TRBV6-5 joined to TRBJ1-5; 7 central nucleotides agree with TRBD1. Read as DNA, the sequence is TGTGCCAGCAGTCGGGACAGTGGGGGGCCCCAGCATTTT. Translated, this gives CASSRDSGGPQHF.